This paragraph covers one T cell receptor (beta chain) sequence. Next came a second PCR, run for about 6 to 12 cycles, which used a sample-barcoded 5' primer along with a J-beta primer mix. TCRdb reprocessed the 5' RACE reads via MiXCR and lists one record per CDR3 protein. Of about 1.7 million distinct CDR3 sequences in the sample, 28% were seen once. These data are taken from a study of blood T cells in healthy people across ages. The CDR3 runs to 14 residues. Germline assignment: CDR1 MGHRA and CDR2 YSYEKL. V was pared by 0 bases and J by 7 bases, with 13 bases between. This receptor was identified in a woman in her thirties in good health. This chain links TRBV4-1 with TRBJ2-7; D is possibly TRBD1 (5 bases). The source material was blood. CDR3 loop: CASSQDVQGREQYF. In DNA form, the CDR3 reads TGCGCCAGCAGCCAAGACGTCCAGGGCAGGGAGCAGTACTTC.